This T cell receptor beta chain was sequenced during a study of CD8+CD57+ T cells in acquired aplastic anemia (dated by TCRdb to 2017 to 2018). For the wider study: A mean of around 3 ug of DNA, ranging from roughly 0.2 to 30 ug, was extracted from sorted CD4+ and CD8+ cells. An average of around 10 million reads for CD4+ cells and 11.0 million reads for CD8+ cells was obtained from healthy donor samples. General study outcomes and caveats: Around 31 CD8+ CDR3 sequences were shared between patients and controls but appeared highly expressed in patients and within their immunodominant clones. CD8+ Simpson's diversity did not differ significantly between patients and healthy controls (P=0.060).

Genomic DNA served as template for TCR beta VDJ combination and CDR3 sequence profiling. An Illumina HiSeq 2000 was used for TCR repertoire sequencing. Per the original workflow: TRBV/TRBJ rearrangement plots, CDR3 size and DJ length profiles, and Simpson's diversity index were used to evaluate the repertoires. The most abundant DNA sequence in the deep sequencing data was taken as the immunodominant clone. CDR3 amino acid sequences were checked for sharing across subjects and were also compared against the VDJdb database and published repertoires. The public sequencing data were trimmed at Q25 with fastp and processed into clonotypes with MiXCR by TCRdb, which kept only in-frame beta chains. When rows share a CDR3 protein, they turn into one entry using the most common DNA and genes. The V and J calls were not made by the authors but by TCRdb's processing. This sample lists over 200,000 distinct CDR3 sequences; about 59% were detected once. The ten largest clones capture about 31% of the sample.

The CDR3, from cysteine to phenylalanine, totals 16 residues. Only CDR3 DNA remains: 48 bases, in frame from the first base. Cut back by 2 bases and 0 bases, the V and J ends lie 12 bases apart. CDR1 and CDR2 are read off the germline V gene as SGHRS and YFSETQ. About this clonotype: It has no known antigen specificity. No much larger clone exists at a distance of one base, and base qualities are not known.

TCR repertoires of sorted CD4+ and CD8+ blood T cells from severe aplastic anemia patients and healthy subjects were deep-sequenced in the study. Ficoll-Paque density gradient centrifugation was used to isolate peripheral blood mononuclear cells. Before DNA extraction, CD4+ and CD8+ T cells were sorted with FACS or magnetic beads. This sequence originates from a human donor in good health. Recombination linked TRBV5-1 to TRBJ2-1; the D segment cannot be called with confidence. The sequenced sample consisted of sorted CD4+, CD8+, or CD8+CD57+ T cells (not recorded which) from PBMCs. This receptor has the CDR3 CASSFMVSSSYNEQFF. Read as DNA, the sequence is TGCGCCAGCAGCTTTATGGTCTCTAGCTCCTACAATGAGCAGTTCTTC.